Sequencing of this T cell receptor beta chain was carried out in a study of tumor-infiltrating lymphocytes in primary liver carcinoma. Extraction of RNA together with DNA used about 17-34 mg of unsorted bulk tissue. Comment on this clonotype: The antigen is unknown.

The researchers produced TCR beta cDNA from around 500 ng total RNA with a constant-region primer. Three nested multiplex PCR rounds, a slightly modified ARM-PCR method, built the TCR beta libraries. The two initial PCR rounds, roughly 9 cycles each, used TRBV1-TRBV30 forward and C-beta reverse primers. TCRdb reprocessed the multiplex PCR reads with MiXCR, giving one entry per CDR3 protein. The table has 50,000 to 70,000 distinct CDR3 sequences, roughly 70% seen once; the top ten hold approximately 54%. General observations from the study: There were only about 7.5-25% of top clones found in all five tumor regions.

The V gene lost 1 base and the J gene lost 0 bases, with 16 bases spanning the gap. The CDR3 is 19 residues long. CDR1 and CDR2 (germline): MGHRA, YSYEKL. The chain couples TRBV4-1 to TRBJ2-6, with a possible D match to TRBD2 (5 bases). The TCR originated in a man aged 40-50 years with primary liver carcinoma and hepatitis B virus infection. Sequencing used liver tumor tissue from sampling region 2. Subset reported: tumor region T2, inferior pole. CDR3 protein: CASSQVGLADVSGANVLTF. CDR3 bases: TGCGCCAGCAGCCAAGTTGGTCTAGCAGACGTCTCTGGGGCCAACGTCCTGACTTTC.